This paragraph reports one T cell receptor beta chain. The source of the sample is a study of blood T cell repertoires in COVID-19. This table comes from immunoSEQ multiplex PCR, and its TCRdb copy is limited to in-frame clones, with some not included. The data show more than 150,000 clones, with around 86% seen just once and about 6% held by the top ten. The sample taken for sequencing was peripheral blood. The sequence derives from a woman between 35 and 50 years old with acute or convalescent COVID-19.

CDR3 bases: TGTGCCAGCAGCTTGGACAGGGGCGAGCAGTACTTC. Amino acids: CASSLDRGEQYF. The chain has TRBV5-4 and TRBJ2-7; 7 bases match TRBD1. Trimming removed 0 bases from V and 6 bases from J; junction bases left unmatched: 0. Germline values: CDR1 SGHNT, CDR2 YYREEE (reference sequence). The CDR3 totals 12 residues.